This is a list of T cell receptor beta chains from one sample in a study of vaccination effects on CD4 cells after COVID-19. The table came from immunoSEQ multiplex PCR; TCRdb's copy has only in-frame clones and leaves some out. The repertoire includes about 60,000 clones, about four fifths of them detected once, and about 2.4% sits in the top ten. These receptors' targets are unknown. The sample was CD4+ T cells from PBMCs cultured with HCoV-229E spike peptides, taken before COVID-19 vaccination. These receptors all stem from a human donor who received a COVID-19 vaccine. The CDR3 runs from the conserved cysteine through the conserved F or W. A D gene is named only where the DNA matches it firmly. Not all rows give a size; the values are once, few, many and, for expanded clones, a class.

15	TRBJ1-3	TRBD1	.	TRBV9	CASSDDRGHGNTIYF	TGTGCCAGCAGCGACGACAGGGGACATGGAAACACCATATATTTT
14	TRBJ1-6	TRBD1	.	TRBV2	CASLAQGQNSPLHF	TGTGCCAGCCTCGCCCAGGGACAGAATTCACCCCTCCACTTT
14	TRBJ1-3	TRBD1	few	TRBV5-1	CASSGGQGGNTIYF	TGCGCCAGCAGCGGGGGACAGGGTGGGAACACCATATATTTT
14	TRBJ2-3	.	.	TRBV2	CASSHFKGTDTQYF	TGTGCCAGCAGTCACTTCAAAGGCACAGATACGCAGTATTTT
15	TRBJ1-2	TRBD1	.	TRBV4-3	CASSRVGQGIYGYTF	TGCGCCAGCAGCCGGGTGGGACAGGGAATTTATGGCTACACCTTC
11	TRBJ1-1	.	few	TRBV30	CAWAVAGGAFF	TGTGCCTGGGCCGTAGCTGGGGGAGCTTTCTTT
18	TRBJ2-3	TRBD1	.	TRBV27	CASRLVGQGTFSTDTQYF	TGTGCCAGCAGACTCGTTGGACAGGGGACCTTTAGCACAGATACGCAGTATTTT
15	TRBJ2-3	TRBD2	.	TRBV7-3	CASSFIGLVADTQYF	TGTGCCAGCAGCTTTATCGGACTAGTGGCAGATACGCAGTATTTT
14	TRBJ1-1	.	.	TRBV7-9	CASSLHYMNTEAFF	TGTGCCAGCAGCCTACATTACATGAACACTGAAGCTTTCTTT
15	TRBJ2-5	.	.	TRBV27	CASSLFLTGQETQYF	TGTGCCAGCAGTTTGTTCTTAACTGGCCAAGAGACCCAGTACTTC
17	TRBJ1-3	.	.	TRBV5-1	CASSLGRDTFSGNTIYF	TGCGCCAGCAGCCTCGGCCGGGACACGTTCTCTGGAAACACCATATATTTT
15	TRBJ2-3	TRBD1	once	TRBV10-3	CAISEGDRRSDTQYF	TGTGCCATCAGTGAGGGGGACAGGAGGTCAGATACGCAGTATTTT
17	TRBJ2-1	TRBD1	.	TRBV27	CASSPPGGAVRVDEQFF	TGTGCCAGCAGTCCACCAGGGGGCGCGGTTCGGGTCGATGAGCAGTTCTTC
17	TRBJ2-3	.	.	TRBV5-1	CASSLRPQGSNTDTQYF	TGCGCCAGCAGCTTGCGTCCACAGGGTAGCAACACAGATACGCAGTATTTT
17	TRBJ2-1	.	.	TRBV7-9	CASSSGVTSGSYNEQFF	TGTGCCAGCAGCTCAGGCGTGACTAGTGGCTCCTACAATGAGCAGTTCTTC
14	TRBJ2-1	.	.	TRBV29-1	CSVDNPSSYNEQFF	TGCAGCGTTGATAACCCGAGCTCCTACAATGAGCAGTTCTTC
14	TRBJ2-3	.	.	TRBV5-5	CASSAVAGTDTQYF	TGTGCCAGCAGCGCTGTTGCGGGCACAGATACGCAGTATTTT
15	TRBJ1-4	TRBD1	.	TRBV7-2	CASSTIGQGLGKLFF	TGTGCCAGCAGCACCATAGGACAGGGGCTGGGAAAACTGTTTTTT
18	TRBJ1-3	TRBD1	.	TRBV28	CASSTISPGQEPGNTIYF	TGTGCCAGCAGTACGATATCCCCGGGACAGGAACCTGGAAACACCATATATTTT
13	TRBJ1-5	.	.	TRBV12-3/TRBV12-4	CASRRAAGQPQHF	TGTGCCAGCAGGAGGGCCGCGGGTCAGCCCCAGCATTTT
16	TRBJ1-5	TRBD1	.	TRBV6-1	CASSVVGGAGNQPQHF	TGTGCCAGCAGTGTGGTAGGGGGCGCCGGCAATCAGCCCCAGCATTTT
17	TRBJ2-5	TRBD2	once	TRBV5-1	CASSLRPGSAGQETQYF	TGCGCCAGCAGCTTGCGGCCGGGCTCAGCGGGGCAAGAGACCCAGTACTTC
13	TRBJ1-2	TRBD1	.	TRBV3-1/TRBV3-2	CASQLRQGVGYTF	TGTGCCAGTCAACTCAGGCAGGGGGTAGGCTACACCTTC
17	TRBJ2-6	.	.	TRBV5-1	CASSLSGSYSGANVLTF	TGCGCCAGCAGCTTGTCCGGGTCCTACTCTGGGGCCAACGTCCTGACTTTC
15	TRBJ2-3	.	.	TRBV21-1	CASSDTSPSQGTQYF	TGTGCCAGCAGCGACACTAGCCCGAGCCAAGGTACGCAGTATTTT
13	TRBJ2-3	.	.	TRBV9	CASKKTSTDTQYF	TGTGCCAGCAAAAAGACTAGCACAGATACGCAGTATTTT
12	TRBJ1-1	.	.	TRBV5-6	CASSRSLTEAFF	TGTGCCAGCAGCCGGAGCCTCACTGAAGCTTTCTTT
16	TRBJ1-1	TRBD1	.	TRBV19	CASSTGRTGSNTEAFF	TGTGCCAGTAGTACAGGCAGGACAGGGTCGAACACTGAAGCTTTCTTT
14	TRBJ1-6	TRBD1	few	TRBV10-3	CAIKGGQGSSPLHF	TGTGCCATCAAAGGGGGACAGGGGAGTTCACCCCTCCACTTT
16	TRBJ2-1	TRBD1	.	TRBV6-6	CASSYRGQGRDNEQFF	TGTGCCAGCAGTTACAGAGGACAGGGGAGGGACAATGAGCAGTTCTTC
13	TRBJ1-2	.	.	TRBV12-3/TRBV12-4	CASSPDWGLGYTF	TGTGCCAGCAGCCCCGATTGGGGGCTGGGCTACACCTTC
11	TRBJ2-5	.	.	TRBV20-1	CSARVAGTQYF	TGCAGTGCTAGAGTGGCGGGGACCCAGTACTTC
13	TRBJ1-5	.	.	TRBV10-2	CASQEYSNQPQHF	TGCGCCAGTCAGGAATATAGCAATCAGCCCCAGCATTTT
13	TRBJ1-2	TRBD1	.	TRBV25-1	CASSVTGGTIYTF	TGTGCCAGCAGTGTAACAGGGGGCACGATCTACACCTTC
13	TRBJ2-3	.	.	TRBV3-1/TRBV3-2	CASSERDTDTQYF	TGTGCCAGCAGCGAACGGGACACAGATACGCAGTATTTT
16	TRBJ1-6	TRBD1	few	TRBV6-5	CASSSGQGARNSPLHF	TGTGCCAGCAGTTCAGGACAGGGGGCTAGAAATTCACCCCTCCACTTT
11	TRBJ1-5	.	once	TRBV27	CASSPNQPQHF	TGTGCCAGCAGCCCGAATCAGCCCCAGCATTTT
17	TRBJ2-1	TRBD1	.	TRBV7-3	CASSLVWTGSSYNEQFF	TGTGCCAGCAGCTTAGTCTGGACAGGGAGCTCCTACAATGAGCAGTTCTTC
16	TRBJ1-4	TRBD1	.	TRBV3-1/TRBV3-2	CASSQNRGITNEKLFF	TGTGCCAGCAGCCAAAACAGGGGGATCACTAATGAAAAACTGTTTTTT
18	TRBJ2-3	TRBD2	.	TRBV5-8	CASPFGGGLAGNTDTQYF	TGTGCCAGCCCCTTTGGGGGGGGACTAGCGGGGAACACAGATACGCAGTATTTT
15	TRBJ2-3	.	.	TRBV7-9	CASSLAGGRADTQYF	TGTGCCAGCAGCTTAGCGGGGGGCCGCGCAGATACGCAGTATTTT
13	TRBJ1-2	.	.	TRBV27	CASTRLGGDGYTF	TGTGCCAGCACCCGGTTGGGGGGCGATGGCTACACCTTC
18	TRBJ2-2	TRBD2	few	TRBV5-1	CASSLRTSGGTNTGELFF	TGCGCCAGCAGCTTGAGGACTAGCGGGGGCACGAACACCGGGGAGCTGTTTTTT
13	TRBJ1-1	.	.	TRBV5-1	CASSLRMNTEAFF	TGCGCCAGCAGCTTAAGAATGAACACTGAAGCTTTCTTT
15	TRBJ1-5	TRBD1	.	TRBV28	CASSSGGASNQPQHF	TGTGCCAGCAGCTCAGGGGGCGCGAGCAATCAGCCCCAGCATTTT
12	TRBJ1-4	.	.	TRBV3-1/TRBV3-2	CASSQLERQLFF	TGTGCCAGCAGCCAATTAGAGCGGCAACTGTTTTTT
13	TRBJ2-5	.	.	TRBV11-3	CASSLGGGRAQYF	TGTGCCAGCAGCTTAGGAGGCGGGCGCGCCCAGTACTTC